This T cell receptor (beta chain) comes out of a study of OX40 agonist ivuxolimab in advanced cancers. Describing the broader study: The costimulatory receptor OX40 (CD134) was targeted by ivuxolimab, a fully human IgG2 agonistic monoclonal antibody. Peripheral TCRbeta sequencing aimed to test whether ivuxolimab altered TCR sequence diversity and caused clonal T-cell expansion. Intravenous ivuxolimab was administered to patients every 2 weeks at six dose levels: 0.01, 0.1, 0.3, 1.5, 3 and 10 mg/kg. The monotherapy dose-escalation portion (N of about 50 patients) of the phase I ivuxolimab trial is reported in the paper. Prior anti-PD-1, anti-PD-L1 or anti-CTLA-4 therapy was permitted, and approximately 40% of dose-escalation patients had received checkpoint inhibitors. Three dose-escalation patients achieved partial responses, one with hepatocellular carcinoma and two with cutaneous melanoma. A male proportion of 75% to 85% and a mean age of around 60 years, ranging from about 20 to 79, were recorded for the dose-escalation cohort. Of the approximately 50 dose-escalation patients, hepatocellular carcinoma was present in approximately 20, melanoma in around 15, renal cell carcinoma in 9 and head and neck cancer in 9.

The junction carries 15 bases between V and J, which are trimmed by 0 bases and 7 bases respectively. The germline V gene yields MGHRA for CDR1 and YSYEKL for CDR2. The CDR3 numbers 15 residues from cysteine through phenylalanine. The only DNA kept is the CDR3, 45 bases in frame from the first base. Genomic DNA was isolated from the sorted cells so that the TCRbeta CDR3 region could be sequenced. The immunoSEQ Assay was used to sequence the TCRbeta CDR3 regions. The table was pulled from immuneACCESS by TCRdb, which kept in-frame rearrangements only. Such tables lose some clones; where checked, under half of the loss comes from unresolved V genes, and the rest has no known cause. In all, the sample holds approximately 74,000 clones, and approximately 93% of those were seen once. The ten largest account for 0.3% of the sample. The full study reports these points: The antigen specificity of the peripheral T cells that underwent clonal expansion was not determined. At doses of 0.1 to 3.0 mg/kg, clonal expansion of both CD4+ and CD8+ T cells in blood was seen between baseline and week 6. After ivuxolimab, more expanded clones were found on average in CD8+ T cells than in CD4+ T cells. Low levels of normalized T-cell clonal expansion were also shown by some nonresponding patients. In partial responders in the 0.1-3.0 mg/kg groups, normalized peripheral clonal expansion was found to be among the lowest, especially among CD8+ T cells.

This clone has only one observation. Its antigen is unknown. Per-nucleotide qualities are absent, and no much larger clonotype sits a single base away. Patients with autoimmune disease history or receiving systemic immunosuppression were excluded from the trial. Peripheral blood for TCR sequencing was collected from all dose cohorts at baseline, on cycle 4 day 1, and on cycle 7 day 1. Samples were obtained from an open-label, multicenter, first-in-human phase I dose-escalation trial of ivuxolimab. Adults with locally advanced or metastatic head and neck squamous cell, hepatocellular, melanoma or renal cell carcinoma were enrolled in the trial. Before TCR sequencing, CD4+ T cells and CD8+ T cells from peripheral blood were sorted into separate populations.

This sequence uses TRBV4-1 and TRBJ1-2; the D segment cannot be called with confidence. The material was CD4+ or CD8+ T cells sorted from blood, obtained in a trial of the OX40 agonist ivuxolimab. This sequence originates from an adult with an advanced solid tumor such as melanoma, head and neck, liver or kidney cancer. The bases are TGCGCCAGCAGCCAAGAAACGGTCTGGGCGGCTGGCTACACCTTC. It encodes CASSQETVWAAGYTF.